Shown below are 31 T cell receptor beta chains from a single sample sequenced in a study of CD8+CD57+ T cells in acquired aplastic anemia. TCR beta VDJ and CDR3 profiling used genomic DNA as template. TCRdb re-derived calls from the reads in MiXCR, one entry per CDR3 protein. The sample has approximately 270,000 distinct CDR3 sequences, roughly three fifths seen once. The sequenced material came from sorted CD4+, CD8+, or CD8+CD57+ T cells (not recorded which) from PBMCs. The receptors shown here come from a human donor with severe aplastic anemia or a healthy control (not recorded which).

The chain is built from TRBV2 and TRBJ1-1, with D maybe TRBD1 (6 bases). CDR3 length equals 15 residues. Germline V gives CDR1 SNHLY, CDR2 FYNNEI. Between the trimmed V and J ends, which lost 8 bases and 1 base, there was a span of 17 bases. CDR3 sequence reads: CASPGVVPQNTEAFF. As DNA, the CDR3 is TGTGCCAGCCCAGGGGTCGTTCCACAGAACACTGAAGCTTTCTTT.

V and J are TRBV20-1 and TRBJ2-7; D might be TRBD1 (6 bases). Trimming cost V 0 bases and J 3 bases, with 15 bases left between them. Germline loops: CDR1 DFQATT, CDR2 SNEGSKA (reference sequence). The CDR3 length is 15 residues. The CDR3 loop is CSARDLEGGVYEQYF. CDR3 DNA: TGCAGTGCTAGAGATCTCGAAGGGGGAGTCTACGAGCAGTACTTC.

This clonotype was seen ten or more times. The chain links TRBV7-2 to TRBJ2-2, with 8 bases matching TRBD2. CDR3 length: 16 amino acids. Germline CDR1 SGHTA, CDR2 FQGNSA. V gave up 6 bases and J gave up 4 bases; unmatched junction bases: 10. CDR3 loop: CASSPGGSGATGELFF. The CDR3, as DNA: TGTGCCAGCAGTCCTGGGGGTAGCGGGGCCACCGGGGAGCTGTTTTTT.

This clonotype was recorded a few times. A much larger clonotype is one base distant, so this may be a read error. This chain links TRBV20-1 with TRBJ1-4; D may be TRBD1 (6 bases). CDR3 length: 17 residues. The germline V gene encodes CDR1 DFQATT and CDR2 SNEGSKA (reference sequence). V was pared by 6 bases and J by 0 bases, with 20 bases between. The CDR3 loop is CSAKRTAVDPTNEKLFF. Here the CDR3 DNA reads TGCAGTGCCAAGAGGACAGCGGTTGACCCAACTAATGAAAAACTGTTTTTT.

The chain is built from TRBV7-3 and TRBJ2-2; weak D call: TRBD2 (6 bases). V was cut by 0 bases and J by 7 bases, with 12 bases left in between. The CDR3 covers 15 residues. Per the germline V gene, CDR1 is SGHTA and CDR2 is FQGTGA. The CDR3 DNA reads TGTGCCAGCAGCTTAACTCGAGCGGACTACGGGGAGCTGTTTTTT. It codes for CASSLTRADYGELFF.

The J gene is TRBJ2-7, the V gene TRBV7-8; the match to TRBD2 covers 8 bases. This CDR3 is 14 amino acids long. After removal of 5 bases from V and 3 bases from J, the junction contained 6 bases not matched to a gene. The germline V gene encodes CDR1 SGHVS and CDR2 FQNEAQ. CDR3 in amino acids: CASSVSGTSYEQYF. As DNA, the CDR3 is TGTGCCAGCAGCGTGTCCGGGACTAGCTACGAGCAGTACTTC.

This chain uses TRBV7-2 with TRBJ2-1; 7 nucleotides align to TRBD1. Trimming at V came to 2 bases and at J to 5 bases, leaving 9 bases not matched to a gene. This CDR3 is built from 16 residues. CDR1 SGHTA and CDR2 FQGNSA come from the germline V gene. The CDR3 nucleotides read TGTGCCAGCAGCTTATCATTGACAGGGATAAACAATGAGCAGTTCTTC. It yields the protein CASSLSLTGINNEQFF.

The chain carries TRBV2 and TRBJ2-7; 7 bases align to TRBD1. Germline loops: CDR1 SNHLY, CDR2 FYNNEI. Unmatched junction bases numbered 5, after V lost 6 bases and J lost 3 bases. CDR3 length equals 13 residues. The CDR3 DNA reads as TGTGCCAGCAGCCCCGGACAGGTCTACGAGCAGTACTTC. Protein: CASSPGQVYEQYF.

The chain joins TRBV4-1 to TRBJ1-1; the match to TRBD1 covers 8 bases. CDR1 and CDR2 from the germline V gene are MGHRA and YSYEKL. V was clipped by 0 bases and J by 4 bases; unmatched bases: 7. This CDR3 region has 16 residues. The DNA of the CDR3 is TGCGCCAGCAGCCAAGATTTATGGACAGGGTTCACTGAAGCTTTCTTT. Translation: CASSQDLWTGFTEAFF.

This clonotype was counted at least ten times. This chain links TRBV6-1 with TRBJ1-3; maybe TRBD1 (6 bases). Germline assignment: CDR1 MNHNS and CDR2 SASEGT. This CDR3 region has 14 residues. The CDR3 DNA follows: TGTGGAGGATCGGGACACATATCTGGAAACACCATATATTTT. This codes for CGGSGHISGNTIYF.

In this sample, this clonotype turned up many times. The V call is TRBV7-6, the J call TRBJ2-2, with D tentatively TRBD1 or TRBD2 (5 bases each). The CDR3 is made up of 15 amino acids. Trimming pared 5 bases from V and 0 bases from J, leaving 10 bases between. Germline V gene sequence: CDR1 SGHVS, CDR2 FNYEAQ. CDR3 sequence: CASSLGTANTGELFF. The CDR3 bases are TGTGCCAGCAGCCTCGGGACGGCGAACACCGGGGAGCTGTTTTTT.

V is TRBV5-4 and J is TRBJ1-2; D might be TRBD1 (5 bases). CDR3 length: 14 residues. CDR1 is SGHNT, CDR2 YYREEE, per germline (reference sequence). Trimming shortened V by 0 bases and J by 8 bases, and 14 bases separated the two germline ends. The CDR3 region has the DNA TGTGCCAGCAGCTTGGAGATGGGGCCAGTCGGCTACACCTTC. Protein sequence: CASSLEMGPVGYTF.

The chain combines TRBV10-2 with TRBJ1-5; 7 bases line up with TRBD1. V dropped 6 bases and J dropped 4; count of bases not matched to a gene: 6. This CDR3 spans 14 amino acids. Germline CDR1 is WSHSY and CDR2 is SAAADI. In nucleotides, the CDR3 is TGCGCCAGCAGAGCGACAGGGATAAATCAGCCCCAGCATTTT. It is translated as CASRATGINQPQHF.

This clonotype was counted at least ten times. The CDR3 nucleotides are TGTGCCAGCAGCGCCAACGCACATACGCAGTATTTT. It specifies CASSANAHTQYF. The J gene is TRBJ2-3, the V gene TRBV11-2; D ambiguous. Germline CDR1 is SGHAT and CDR2 is FQNNGV. V dropped 5 bases and J dropped 7 bases, with 10 bases sitting between them. This CDR3 comprises 12 residues.

The CDR3 reads CASSSQGAQTYNEQFF. The CDR3 bases are TGTGCCAGCAGCTCACAGGGGGCGCAAACCTACAATGAGCAGTTCTTC. The J gene is TRBJ2-1, the V gene TRBV7-2, with 9 bases identical to TRBD1. V trimming: 4 bases; J trimming: 2 bases; junction bases outside the gene matches: 6. The CDR3 runs 16 residues. From germline, CDR1 is SGHTA and CDR2 FQGNSA.

The gene calls are TRBV20-1 and TRBJ1-3, with 9 bases matching TRBD1. This CDR3 contains 13 residues. The trim removed 6 bases at V and 2 bases at J, leaving 2 bases unmatched. Germline lookup yields CDR1 DFQATT and CDR2 SNEGSKA (reference sequence). This chain's CDR3 is CSAGDRAGNTIYF. The DNA for the CDR3 is TGCAGTGCAGGGGACAGGGCTGGAAACACCATATATTTT.

This rearrangement joins TRBV7-9 to TRBJ2-2, with a possible D match to TRBD2 (5 bases). The germline V gene encodes CDR1 SEHNR and CDR2 FQNEAQ (reference sequence). This CDR3 is 19 amino acids long. V shed 5 bases and J shed 1 base, with 23 bases lying between them. The CDR3 protein is CASSTPRGGYNENTGELFF. The CDR3, as DNA: TGTGCCAGCAGCACCCCACGGGGTGGATACAATGAGAACACCGGGGAGCTGTTTTTT.

This clonotype showed up many times. The chain recombines TRBV4-1 with TRBJ1-2, with 8 bases fitting TRBD1. The germline CDR1 and CDR2 sequences are MGHRA and YSYEKL. Trimming at V came to 4 bases and at J to 3 bases, leaving 4 bases not matched to a gene. The CDR3 totals 14 residues. CDR3 residues: CASSPGQGDYGYTF. The DNA of the CDR3 is TGCGCCAGCAGCCCCGGACAGGGAGACTATGGCTACACCTTC.

The chain joins TRBV7-8 to TRBJ1-5; D remains ambiguous. From germline, CDR1 is SGHVS and CDR2 FQNEAQ. Trimming removed 5 bases from V and 0 bases from J, with 11 bases in between. The CDR3 spans 15 residues. The CDR3 protein is CASSPSSYSNQPQHF. Written as DNA, the CDR3 is TGTGCCAGCAGCCCTTCGTCGTATAGCAATCAGCCCCAGCATTTT.

This chain connects TRBV5-1 to TRBJ1-1; D gene ambiguous. The CDR3 runs 17 residues. Trimming took 4 bases from V and 1 from J, leaving 20 bases between them. Germline-derived CDR1 and CDR2 are SGHRS and YFSETQ. CDR3 nucleotides: TGCGCCAGCAGCCAAGATTCGGGCCTCGGCGGGAACACTGAAGCTTTCTTT. Protein product: CASSQDSGLGGNTEAFF.

This clonotype was seen a few times. J is TRBJ2-1 and V is TRBV7-3; no definite D call. The CDR3 is 13 amino acids. Per the germline V gene, CDR1 is SGHTA and CDR2 is FQGTGA. V lost 2 bases and J lost 9, with 11 bases in between. CDR3 nucleotide sequence: TGTGCCAGCAGCTTAGTGGGAAAGGGTGAGCAGTTCTTC. It translates to CASSLVGKGEQFF.

The rearrangement uses TRBV19 and TRBJ2-7, with 8 bases fitting TRBD2. Germline CDR1 and CDR2: LNHDA and SQIVND (reference sequence). The CDR3 spans 16 residues. The trim removed 10 bases at V and 0 bases at J, leaving 14 bases unmatched. The DNA of the CDR3 is TGTGCCACCACAAACTCGGCGCGGGGGGACTCCTACGAGCAGTACTTC. Its protein product is CATTNSARGDSYEQYF.

This clonotype came up many times. V is TRBV7-9 and J is TRBJ1-2; unclear D gene. V was shortened by 5 bases and J by 8 bases, with 18 bases between the two germline ends. CDR1 and CDR2 (germline): SEHNR, FQNEAQ (reference sequence). This CDR3 spans 14 amino acids. As DNA, the CDR3 is TGTGCCAGCAGCCCTAAGCAAAAAAGGAGAGGCTACACCTTC. Translation: CASSPKQKRRGYTF.

V and J are TRBV20-1 and TRBJ1-1; D remains unclear. CDR3 length: 12 amino acids. V shed 4 bases and J shed 1 base, with 7 bases lying between them. The germline V gene has CDR1 DFQATT and CDR2 SNEGSKA (reference sequence). CDR3 DNA sequence: TGCAGTGCTACCACTAAGAACACTGAAGCTTTCTTT. Amino acids: CSATTKNTEAFF.

The rearrangement uses TRBV29-1 and TRBJ2-1; 8 bases fit TRBD2. The length of the CDR3 is 15 residues. The ends lost 7 bases at V and 2 bases at J; junction bases unmatched: 10. In germline, CDR1 is SQVTM, CDR2 ANQGSEA. The DNA of the CDR3 is TGCAGCGGCCCCACCGGGGGGGCCCCCTACAATGAGCAGTTCTTC. It is translated as CSGPTGGAPYNEQFF.

This clonotype was seen a single time. The chain employs TRBV19 and TRBJ1-3, with no clear D. Germline loops: CDR1 LNHDA, CDR2 SQIVND (reference sequence). The CDR3 loop spans 15 amino acids. The V gene lost 6 bases and the J gene lost 0 bases, with 12 bases spanning the gap. CDR3: CASRRPTDSGNTIYF. The DNA of the CDR3 is TGTGCCAGTAGGCGGCCGACGGACTCTGGAAACACCATATATTTT.

This clonotype was found a few times. The rearrangement joins TRBV24-1 to TRBJ2-5; 13 positions match TRBD2. The CDR3 runs to 17 residues. CDR1 and CDR2 (germline): KGHDR, SFDVKD. The V and J ends lost 4 bases and 4 bases, in that order; junction bases with no gene match: 8. The CDR3 nucleotides are TGTGCCACCAGTGACCTAGGACTAGCGGGGGAAGGAGAGACCCAGTACTTC. Translated, it gives CATSDLGLAGEGETQYF.

The chain is built from TRBV20-1 and TRBJ2-7, with a possible D match to TRBD1 (6 bases). In germline, CDR1 is DFQATT, CDR2 SNEGSKA (reference sequence). V dropped 5 bases and J dropped 3 bases, with 20 bases sitting between them. The CDR3 is 15 amino acids. The CDR3 loop is CSASQGRDKIYEQYF. CDR3 DNA: TGCAGTGCTTCCCAGGGCCGGGACAAAATCTACGAGCAGTACTTC.

This clonotype was seen more than once but under ten times. This rearrangement joins TRBV29-1 to TRBJ2-7; tentatively, D is TRBD1 or TRBD2 (5 bases each). The CDR3 runs 14 residues. Germline V gene data show CDR1 as SQVTM and CDR2 as ANQGSEA. The V end lost 4 bases, the J end lost 4 bases, and 17 bases lay between the germline ends. For the CDR3, the DNA is TGCAGCGTTGGGGACGACATTGGGCGGTACGAGCAGTACTTC. Translating gives CSVGDDIGRYEQYF.

V and J are TRBV6-1 and TRBJ2-3; 8 bases are shared with TRBD2. After removal of 6 bases from V and 3 bases from J, the junction contained 8 bases not matched to a gene. The CDR3 loop spans 15 amino acids. Germline values: CDR1 MNHNS, CDR2 SASEGT. As DNA, the CDR3 is TGTGCCAGCAGCTTCAGGAGCGGGAGAACAGATACGCAGTATTTT. Translation: CASSFRSGRTDTQYF.

The gene calls are TRBV25-1 and TRBJ2-2, with 7 bases matching TRBD2. Per germline, CDR1 MGHDK and CDR2 SYGVNS. The J segment lost 4 bases and the V segment lost 7 bases, leaving 9 bases of the junction unmatched. This CDR3 spans 15 amino acids. The CDR3 DNA sequence: TGTGCCAGCACCCCTAGCGGACTCGCCACCGGGGAGCTGTTTTTT. Its translation: CASTPSGLATGELFF.